This passage covers 10 T cell receptor beta chains from one sample sequenced in a study of regulatory T cells in long-lasting Graves disease. Time point specified: persistent/refractory GD, antithyroid drugs over 5 years with positive TRAb. With RNA extracted from PBMCs as input, the TCR library was made. According to the study, TCR beta libraries were built with iRepertoire HTBI primers and CDR3-region Arm-PCR. TCRdb fed the multiplex PCR reads into MiXCR, producing one record per CDR3 protein. The table records 430,000 or so distinct CDR3 sequences, around 20% of them present only once. Sequenced material: peripheral blood mononuclear cells (PBMCs), taken when the disease was refractory, from a patient treated with antithyroid drugs. The source of these receptors is a female donor with Graves disease.

At least ten counts were recorded for this clonotype. This chain connects TRBV6-1 to TRBJ2-7; possibly TRBD2 for D (6 bases). V was shortened by 0 bases and J by 8 bases, with 11 bases between the two germline ends. Germline assignment: CDR1 MNHNS and CDR2 SASEGT. This CDR3 is built from 13 residues. Here the CDR3 DNA reads TGTGCCAGCAGTGAAGCTCCCGGGAGACAGCAGTACTTC. Translated: CASSEAPGRQQYF.

The table lists this clonotype with a few counts. The chain links TRBV27 to TRBJ2-2; weak D call: TRBD1 (6 bases). This CDR3 region has 14 residues. Germline-derived CDR1 and CDR2 are MNHEY and SMNVEV (reference sequence). V lost 5 bases to trimming and J lost 4 bases, with 11 bases between them. CDR3 in amino acids: CASSPGQLTGELFF. CDR3 nucleotides: TGTGCCAGCAGTCCAGGACAGCTCACCGGGGAGCTGTTTTTT.

The sample holds a few counts of this clonotype. This sequence joins TRBV18 and TRBJ2-7, with D perhaps TRBD1 (6 bases). The CDR3 contains 16 residues. Between the trimmed V and J ends, which lost 5 bases and 0 bases, there was a span of 17 bases. Germline CDR1 is KGHSH and CDR2 is LQKENI. The CDR3 spells CASSSYRVGPSYEQYF. As DNA, the CDR3 is TGTGCCAGCTCAAGTTACAGGGTGGGGCCCTCCTACGAGCAGTACTTC.

The V call is TRBV28, the J call TRBJ2-3, with D perhaps being TRBD1 or TRBD2 (5 bases each). Trimming removed 6 bases at V and 2 bases at J, with 30 bases between. CDR1 is MDHEN and CDR2 is SYDVKM in the germline V gene. The CDR3 has 20 amino acids. The CDR3, as DNA: TGTGCCAGCAGGCCCTACCCGGGACGAGTAACCCACGGATACACAGATACGCAGTATTTT. Its translation: CASRPYPGRVTHGYTDTQYF.

This clonotype showed up just a few times. J is TRBJ1-5 and V is TRBV3-1; D remains ambiguous. The length of the CDR3 is 14 residues. V was shortened by 4 bases and J by 7 bases, with 14 bases between the two germline ends. Germline values: CDR1 LGHDT, CDR2 YNNKEL (reference sequence). CDR3 sequence reads: CASSPTLGEQPQHF. The CDR3, as DNA: TGTGCCAGCAGCCCGACCCTCGGAGAACAGCCCCAGCATTTT.

This sequence joins TRBV6-1 and TRBJ2-5; no reliable D call. Germline V CDR1 and CDR2: MNHNS, SASEGT. The CDR3 has 15 residues. Trimming took 4 bases from V and 2 from J, leaving 14 bases between them. The CDR3 DNA sequence: TGTGCCAGCAGTGTGGCAGCTTACATGCAAGAGACCCAGTACTTC. Translation: CASSVAAYMQETQYF.

This clonotype was picked up many times. The chain has TRBV10-3 and TRBJ2-4; tentatively, D is TRBD1 (6 bases). CDR3 size: 16 residues. Germline V gives CDR1 ENHRY, CDR2 SYGVKD. The ends were cut back, 5 bases at V and 6 bases at J, with 20 bases in the middle. In nucleotides, the CDR3 is TGTGCCATCAGTCGGTCCCCGTACAGGGCTCGAAACATTCAGTACTTC. Its translation is CAISRSPYRARNIQYF.

With respect to this clonotype: An end of the junction differs from the germline gene, which may be a read error. The V call is TRBV5-1, the J call TRBJ2-4, with D unclear. The CDR3 is made up of 14 amino acids. The germline V gene has CDR1 SGHRS and CDR2 YFSETQ. The CDR3 DNA reads as TGCGCCAGCAGGCTACGCCTGGCCGACAACATTCAGTCCTTC. It codes for CASRLRLADNIQSF.

This CDR3 reads CASSVSASDYEQYF. The CDR3 DNA is TGTGCCAGCAGCGTTTCGGCTAGCGACTACGAGCAGTACTTC. The V and J genes are TRBV9 and TRBJ2-7, with D perhaps matching TRBD2 (6 bases). CDR1 and CDR2 from the germline V gene are SGDLS and YYNGEE. V was shortened by 2 bases and J by 3 bases, with 12 bases between the two germline ends. The CDR3 covers 14 residues.

This clonotype was picked up many times. The chain recombines TRBV24-1 with TRBJ2-5; weak D call: TRBD1 (6 bases). Trimming removed 6 bases at V and 6 bases at J, with 10 bases between. In germline, CDR1 is KGHDR, CDR2 SFDVKD. The CDR3 runs to 12 residues. CDR3 amino acids: CATSPGEKTQYF. In DNA form, the CDR3 reads TGTGCCACCAGTCCAGGGGAAAAGACCCAGTACTTC.